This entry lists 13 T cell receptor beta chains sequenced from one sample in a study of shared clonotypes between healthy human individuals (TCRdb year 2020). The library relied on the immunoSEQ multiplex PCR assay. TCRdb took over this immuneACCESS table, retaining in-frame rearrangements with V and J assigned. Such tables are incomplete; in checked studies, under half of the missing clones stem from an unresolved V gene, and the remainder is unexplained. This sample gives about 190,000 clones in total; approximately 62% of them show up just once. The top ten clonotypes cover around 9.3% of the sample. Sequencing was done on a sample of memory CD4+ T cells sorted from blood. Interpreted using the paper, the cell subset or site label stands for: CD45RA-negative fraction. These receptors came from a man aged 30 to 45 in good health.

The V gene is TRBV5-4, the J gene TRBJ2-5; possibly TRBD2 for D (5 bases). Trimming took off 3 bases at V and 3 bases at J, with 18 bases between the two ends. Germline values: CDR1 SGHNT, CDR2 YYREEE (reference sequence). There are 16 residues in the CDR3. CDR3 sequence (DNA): TGTGCCAGCAGCTCTCCCCCGCTAGCAGATAAAGAGACCCAGTACTTC. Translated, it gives CASSSPPLADKETQYF.

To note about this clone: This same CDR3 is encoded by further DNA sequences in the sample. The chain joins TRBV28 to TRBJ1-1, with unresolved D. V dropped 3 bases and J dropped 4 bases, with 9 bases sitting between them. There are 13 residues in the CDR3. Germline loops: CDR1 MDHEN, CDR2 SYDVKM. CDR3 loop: CASSFSAGTEAFF. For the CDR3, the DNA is TGTGCCAGCAGTTTTTCGGCGGGCACTGAAGCTTTCTTT. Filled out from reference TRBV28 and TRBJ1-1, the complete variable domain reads DVKVTQSSRYLVKRTGEKVFLECVQDMDHENMFWYRQDPGLGLRLIYFSYDVKMKEKGDIPEGYSVSREKKERFSLILESASTNQTSMYLCASSFSAGTEAFFGQGTRLTVV.

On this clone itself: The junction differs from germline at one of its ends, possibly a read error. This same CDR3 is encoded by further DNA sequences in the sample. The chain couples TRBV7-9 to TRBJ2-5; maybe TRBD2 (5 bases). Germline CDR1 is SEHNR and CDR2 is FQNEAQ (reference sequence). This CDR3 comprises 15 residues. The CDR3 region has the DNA TGTGCCAGCAGCTTAGCGGCGGGCGGCCAAGAAACCCAGTACTTC. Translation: CASSLAAGGQETQYF.

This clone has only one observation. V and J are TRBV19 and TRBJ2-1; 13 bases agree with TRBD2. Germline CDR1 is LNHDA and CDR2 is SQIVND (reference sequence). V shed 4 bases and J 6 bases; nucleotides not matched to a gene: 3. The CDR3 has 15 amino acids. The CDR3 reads CASSKRLAGGNEQFF. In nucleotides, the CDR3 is TGTGCCAGTAGTAAGAGACTAGCGGGAGGCAATGAGCAGTTCTTC.

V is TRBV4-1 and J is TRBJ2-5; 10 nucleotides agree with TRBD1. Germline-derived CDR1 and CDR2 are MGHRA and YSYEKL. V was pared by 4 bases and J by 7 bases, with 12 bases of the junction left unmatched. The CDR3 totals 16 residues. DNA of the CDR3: TGCGCCAGCAGCCCCCGGGACAGGGGAAAGAAGGGGACCCAGTACTTC. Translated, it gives CASSPRDRGKKGTQYF.

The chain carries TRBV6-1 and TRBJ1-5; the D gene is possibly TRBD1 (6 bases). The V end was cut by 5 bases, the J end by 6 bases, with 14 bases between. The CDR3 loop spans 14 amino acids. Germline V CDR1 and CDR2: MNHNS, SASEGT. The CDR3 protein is CASSSGQFGQPQHF. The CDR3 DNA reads TGTGCCAGCAGTTCAGGACAGTTCGGTCAGCCCCAGCATTTT.

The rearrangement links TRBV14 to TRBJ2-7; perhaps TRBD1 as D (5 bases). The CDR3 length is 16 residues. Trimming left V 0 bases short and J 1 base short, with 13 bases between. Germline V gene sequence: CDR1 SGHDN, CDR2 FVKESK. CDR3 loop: CASSQEYWTRSYEQYF. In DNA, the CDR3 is TGTGCCAGCAGCCAAGAATACTGGACACGATCCTACGAGCAGTACTTC.

CDR3 nucleotide sequence: TGTGCCAGCAGCTTGGGGACAGGTTTTTACGAGCAGTACTTC. Translation: CASSLGTGFYEQYF. The J gene is TRBJ2-7, the V gene TRBV7-8, with 8 bases that match TRBD1. Germline V gene lookup returns CDR1 SGHVS and CDR2 FQNEAQ. V lost 3 bases, J lost 4 bases, and 5 bases stayed unmatched. The CDR3 spans 14 residues.

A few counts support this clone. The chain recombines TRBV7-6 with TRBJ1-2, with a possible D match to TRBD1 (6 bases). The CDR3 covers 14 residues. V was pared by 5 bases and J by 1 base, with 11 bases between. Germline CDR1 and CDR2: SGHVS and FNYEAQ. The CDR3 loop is CASSPGHNNYGYTF. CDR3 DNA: TGTGCCAGCAGCCCGGGACACAATAACTATGGCTACACCTTC.

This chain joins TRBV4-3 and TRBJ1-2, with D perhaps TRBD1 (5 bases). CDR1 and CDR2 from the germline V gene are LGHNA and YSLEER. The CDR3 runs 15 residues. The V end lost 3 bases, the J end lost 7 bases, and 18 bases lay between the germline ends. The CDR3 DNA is TGCGCCAGCAGCCACGGATGGGGAGGGGCGGCTGGCTACACCTTC. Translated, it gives CASSHGWGGAAGYTF.

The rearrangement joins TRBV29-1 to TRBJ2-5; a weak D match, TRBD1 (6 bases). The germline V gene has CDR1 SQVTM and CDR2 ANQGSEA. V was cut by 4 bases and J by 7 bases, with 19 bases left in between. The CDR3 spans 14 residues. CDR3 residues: CSVGLGRGSGTQYF. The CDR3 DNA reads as TGCAGCGTTGGACTCGGTAGGGGGTCAGGGACCCAGTACTTC.

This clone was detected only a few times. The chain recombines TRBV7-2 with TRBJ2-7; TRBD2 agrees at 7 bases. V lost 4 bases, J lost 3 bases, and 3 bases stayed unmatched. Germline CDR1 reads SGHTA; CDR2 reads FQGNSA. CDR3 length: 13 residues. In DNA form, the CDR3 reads TGTGCCAGCAGCTCGGGACTAAGCTACGAGCAGTACTTC. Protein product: CASSSGLSYEQYF.

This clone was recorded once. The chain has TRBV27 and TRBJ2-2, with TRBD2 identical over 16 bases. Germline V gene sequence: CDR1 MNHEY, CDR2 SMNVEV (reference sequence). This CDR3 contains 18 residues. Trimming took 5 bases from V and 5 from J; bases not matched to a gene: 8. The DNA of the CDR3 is TGTGCCAGCAGTCTCGGGACTAGCGGGAGGGCTGGAACCGGGGAGCTGTTTTTT. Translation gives CASSLGTSGRAGTGELFF.